One T cell receptor beta chain is described in this entry. Its specificity is not known. This entry belongs to a study of a mutant IDH1 vaccine in newly diagnosed glioma. Across the study: Patients previously underwent radiotherapy, temozolomide, or both, and most underwent both.

Sequenced by immunoSEQ multiplex PCR; TCRdb stores in-frame clones only, minus some. Of 59,000 or so clones in the sample, approximately 92% were seen once. Germline values: CDR1 SQVTM, CDR2 ANQGSEA. Trimming removed 3 bases at V and 0 bases at J, with 3 bases between. CDR3 length equals 12 residues. Findings and limits, study-wide: Immune responses induced by the vaccine were seen in 93.3% of patients, spanning multiple MHC alleles.

Noted time point: baseline, week 1 (first vaccination visit). Treatment described: pre-vaccination baseline after standard-of-care therapy. The source of this sequence is a man in his forties or fifties with glioma. The J gene is TRBJ1-3, the V gene TRBV29-1; D gene ambiguous. Sequenced material: PBMCs, taken from a glioma patient treated with radiotherapy, temozolomide or both. The CDR3 DNA is TGCAGCGTTGACAGCTCTGGAAACACCATATATTTT. Translation gives CSVDSSGNTIYF.